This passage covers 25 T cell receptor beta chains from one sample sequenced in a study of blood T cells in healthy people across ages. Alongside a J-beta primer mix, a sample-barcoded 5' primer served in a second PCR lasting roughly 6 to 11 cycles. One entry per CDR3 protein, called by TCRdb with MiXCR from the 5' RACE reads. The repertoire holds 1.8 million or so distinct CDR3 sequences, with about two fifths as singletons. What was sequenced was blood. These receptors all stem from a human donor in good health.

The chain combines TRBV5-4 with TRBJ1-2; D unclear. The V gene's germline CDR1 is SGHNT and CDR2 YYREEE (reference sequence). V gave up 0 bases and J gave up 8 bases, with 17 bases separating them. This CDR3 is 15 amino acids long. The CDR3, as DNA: TGTGCCAGCAGCTTGGCGTATGGAATTGGACCCGGCTACACCTTC. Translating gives CASSLAYGIGPGYTF.

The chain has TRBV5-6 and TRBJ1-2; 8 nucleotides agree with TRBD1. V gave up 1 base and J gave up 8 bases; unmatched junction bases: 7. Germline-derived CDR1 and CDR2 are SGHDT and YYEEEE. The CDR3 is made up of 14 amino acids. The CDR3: CASSLWDRWYGYTF. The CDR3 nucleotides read TGTGCCAGCAGCTTGTGGGACAGGTGGTACGGCTACACCTTC.

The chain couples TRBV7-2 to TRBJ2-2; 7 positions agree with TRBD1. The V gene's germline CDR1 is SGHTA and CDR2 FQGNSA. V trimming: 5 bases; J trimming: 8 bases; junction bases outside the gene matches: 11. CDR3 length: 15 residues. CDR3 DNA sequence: TGTGCCAGCAGCCAACTACAGGGGACCACTGGGGAGCTGTTTTTT. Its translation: CASSQLQGTTGELFF.

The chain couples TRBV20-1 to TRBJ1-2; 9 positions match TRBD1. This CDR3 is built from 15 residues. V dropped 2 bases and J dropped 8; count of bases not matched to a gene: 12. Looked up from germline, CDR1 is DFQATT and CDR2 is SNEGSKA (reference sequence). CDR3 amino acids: CSARTADRGWQGYTF. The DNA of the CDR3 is TGCAGTGCTAGAACGGCCGACAGGGGGTGGCAAGGCTACACCTTC.

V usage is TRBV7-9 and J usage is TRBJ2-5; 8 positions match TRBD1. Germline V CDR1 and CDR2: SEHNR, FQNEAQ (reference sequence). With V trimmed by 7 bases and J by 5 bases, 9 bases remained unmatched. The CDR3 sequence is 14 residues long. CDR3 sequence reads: CASTPQGAGETQYF. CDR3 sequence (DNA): TGTGCCAGCACCCCTCAGGGGGCAGGGGAGACCCAGTACTTC.

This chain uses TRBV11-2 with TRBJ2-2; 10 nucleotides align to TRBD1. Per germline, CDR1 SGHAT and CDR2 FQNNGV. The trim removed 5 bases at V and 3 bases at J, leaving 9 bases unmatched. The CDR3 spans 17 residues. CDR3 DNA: TGTGCCAGCAGCCGACCGGTCGGGACAGGGGACACCGGGGAGCTGTTTTTT. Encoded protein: CASSRPVGTGDTGELFF.

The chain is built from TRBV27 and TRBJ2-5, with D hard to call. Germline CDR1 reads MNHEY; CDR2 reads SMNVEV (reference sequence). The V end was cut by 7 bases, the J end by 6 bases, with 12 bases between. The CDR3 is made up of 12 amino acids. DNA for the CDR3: TGTGCCAGCATTGACATTTGGCAGACCCAGTACTTC. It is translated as CASIDIWQTQYF.

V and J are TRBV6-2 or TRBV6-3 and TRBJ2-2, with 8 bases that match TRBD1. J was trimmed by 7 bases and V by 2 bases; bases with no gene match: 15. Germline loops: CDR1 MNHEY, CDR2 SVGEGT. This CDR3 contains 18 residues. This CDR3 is CASSYPEGRGRGIGELFF. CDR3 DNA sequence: TGTGCCAGCAGTTACCCTGAAGGCAGGGGGCGAGGGATCGGGGAGCTGTTTTTT.

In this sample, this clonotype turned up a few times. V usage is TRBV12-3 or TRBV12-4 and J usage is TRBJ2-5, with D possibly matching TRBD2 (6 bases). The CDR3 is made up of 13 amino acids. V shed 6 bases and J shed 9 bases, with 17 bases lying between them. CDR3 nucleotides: TGTGCCAGCAGCCCAAAGGGGACTGTGGCCCAGTACTTC. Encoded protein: CASSPKGTVAQYF.

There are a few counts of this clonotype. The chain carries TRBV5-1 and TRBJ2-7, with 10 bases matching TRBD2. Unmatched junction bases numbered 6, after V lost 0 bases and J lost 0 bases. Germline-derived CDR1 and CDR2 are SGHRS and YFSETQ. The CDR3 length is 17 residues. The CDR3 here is CASSLAASGGISYEQYF. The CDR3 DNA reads TGCGCCAGCAGCTTGGCGGCTAGCGGGGGTATCTCCTACGAGCAGTACTTC. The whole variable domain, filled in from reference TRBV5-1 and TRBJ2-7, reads KAGVTQTPRYLIKTRGQQVTLSCSPISGHRSVSWYQQTPGQGLQFLFEYFSETQRNKGNFPGRFSGRQFSNSRSEMNVSTLELGDSALYLCASSLAASGGISYEQYFGPGTRLTVT.

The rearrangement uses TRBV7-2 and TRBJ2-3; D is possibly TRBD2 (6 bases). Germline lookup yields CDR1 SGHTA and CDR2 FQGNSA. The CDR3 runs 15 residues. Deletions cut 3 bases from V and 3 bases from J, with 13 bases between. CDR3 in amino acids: CASSFVAGTTDTQYF. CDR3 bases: TGTGCCAGCAGCTTCGTTGCGGGGACGACAGATACGCAGTATTTT. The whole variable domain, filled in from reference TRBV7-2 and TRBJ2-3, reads GAGVSQSPSNKVTEKGKDVELRCDPISGHTALYWYRQSLGQGLEFLIYFQGNSAPDKSGLPSDRFSAERTGGSVSTLTIQRTQQEDSAVYLCASSFVAGTTDTQYFGPGTRLTVL.

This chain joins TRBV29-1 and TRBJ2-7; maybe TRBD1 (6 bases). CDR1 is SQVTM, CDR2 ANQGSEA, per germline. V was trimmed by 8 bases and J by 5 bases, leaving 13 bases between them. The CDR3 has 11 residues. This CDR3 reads CSIKGVNEQYF. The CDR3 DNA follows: TGCAGCATAAAGGGGGTCAACGAGCAGTACTTC.

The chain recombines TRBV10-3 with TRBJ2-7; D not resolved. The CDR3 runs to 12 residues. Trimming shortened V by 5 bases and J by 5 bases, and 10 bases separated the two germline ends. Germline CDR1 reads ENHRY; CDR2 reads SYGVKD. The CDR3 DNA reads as TGTGCCATCAGTTACAGAGGCGACGAGCAGTACTTC. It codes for CAISYRGDEQYF.

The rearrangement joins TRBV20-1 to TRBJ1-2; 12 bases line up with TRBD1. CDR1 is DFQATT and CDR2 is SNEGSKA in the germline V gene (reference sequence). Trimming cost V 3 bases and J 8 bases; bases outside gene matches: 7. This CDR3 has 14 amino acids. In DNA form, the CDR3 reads TGCAGTGCTAGGGAGGGACAGGGGGCTCAGGGCTACACCTTC. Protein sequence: CSAREGQGAQGYTF.

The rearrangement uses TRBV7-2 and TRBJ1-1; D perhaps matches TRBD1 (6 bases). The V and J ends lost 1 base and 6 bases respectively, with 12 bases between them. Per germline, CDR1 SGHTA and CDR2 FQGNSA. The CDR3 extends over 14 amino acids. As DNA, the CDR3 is TGTGCCAGCAGCTTAGTCATGGGGGCGGCTGAAGCTTTCTTT. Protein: CASSLVMGAAEAFF.

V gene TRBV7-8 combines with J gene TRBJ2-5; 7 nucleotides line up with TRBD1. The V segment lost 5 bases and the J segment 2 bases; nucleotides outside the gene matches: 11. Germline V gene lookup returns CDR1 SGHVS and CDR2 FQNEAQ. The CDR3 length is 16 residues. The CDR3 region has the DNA TGTGCCAGCAGCCAAACGGGACAGAAGCTGCAAGAGACCCAGTACTTC. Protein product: CASSQTGQKLQETQYF.

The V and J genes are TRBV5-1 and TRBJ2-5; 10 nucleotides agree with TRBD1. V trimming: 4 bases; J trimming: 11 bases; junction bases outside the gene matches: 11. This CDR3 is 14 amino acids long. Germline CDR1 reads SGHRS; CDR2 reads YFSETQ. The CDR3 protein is CASSPGTGAHGQYF. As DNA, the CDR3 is TGCGCCAGCAGCCCCGGGACAGGGGCCCACGGGCAGTACTTC.

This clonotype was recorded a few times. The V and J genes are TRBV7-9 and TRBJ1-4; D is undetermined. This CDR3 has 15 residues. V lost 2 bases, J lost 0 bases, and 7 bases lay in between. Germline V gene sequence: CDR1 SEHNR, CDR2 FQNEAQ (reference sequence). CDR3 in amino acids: CASSLPLATNEKLFF. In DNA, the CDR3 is TGTGCCAGCAGCTTACCGTTAGCAACTAATGAAAAACTGTTTTTT.

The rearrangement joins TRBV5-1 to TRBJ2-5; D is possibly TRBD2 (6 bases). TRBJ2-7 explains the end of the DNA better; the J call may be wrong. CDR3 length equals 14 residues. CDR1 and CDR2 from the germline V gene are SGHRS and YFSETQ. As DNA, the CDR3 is TGCGCCAGCAGCTTGGGGGGGGAAGAGAACGAGCAGTACTTC. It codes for CASSLGGEENEQYF.

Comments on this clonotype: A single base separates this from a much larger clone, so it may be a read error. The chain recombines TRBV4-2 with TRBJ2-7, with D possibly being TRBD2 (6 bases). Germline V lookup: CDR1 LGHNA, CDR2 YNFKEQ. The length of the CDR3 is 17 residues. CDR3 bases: TGTGCCAGCAGCCAAGATGCGGGACCTATGCCAAACTACGAGCAGGACTTC. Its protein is CASSQDAGPMPNYEQDF.

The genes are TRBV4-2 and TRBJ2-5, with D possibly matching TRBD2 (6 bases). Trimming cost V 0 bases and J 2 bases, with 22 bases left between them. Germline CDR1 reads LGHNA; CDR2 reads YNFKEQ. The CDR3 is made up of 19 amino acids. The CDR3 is CASSQDLRVRGPLQETQYF. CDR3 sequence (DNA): TGTGCCAGCAGCCAAGATCTGCGGGTGCGGGGACCGTTGCAAGAGACCCAGTACTTC.

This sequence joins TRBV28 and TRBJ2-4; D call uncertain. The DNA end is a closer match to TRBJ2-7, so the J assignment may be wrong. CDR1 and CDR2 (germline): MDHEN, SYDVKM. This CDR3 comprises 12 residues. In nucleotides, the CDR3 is TGTGCCAGCACTGACGGTGGGTACGAGCAGTACTTC. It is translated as CASTDGGYEQYF.

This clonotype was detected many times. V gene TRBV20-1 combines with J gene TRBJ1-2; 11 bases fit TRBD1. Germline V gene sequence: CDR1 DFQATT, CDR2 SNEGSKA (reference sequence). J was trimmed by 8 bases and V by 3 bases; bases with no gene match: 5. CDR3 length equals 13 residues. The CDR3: CSASPGQGGGYTF. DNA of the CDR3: TGCAGTGCTAGTCCGGGACAGGGGGGAGGCTACACCTTC.

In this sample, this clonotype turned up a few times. CDR3 sequence: CASSQVDRGTEAFF. In DNA form, the CDR3 reads TGCGCCAGCAGCCAAGTTGACAGGGGGACTGAAGCTTTCTTT. V is TRBV4-3 and J is TRBJ1-1; 9 nucleotides match TRBD1. Germline V lookup: CDR1 LGHNA, CDR2 YSLEER. The CDR3 loop spans 14 amino acids. The V and J ends lost 1 base and 5 bases, in that order; junction bases with no gene match: 2.

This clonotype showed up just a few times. The CDR3, as DNA: TGCAGCGTTGGTTCGAGCGGGGGGTACTACAATGAGCAGTTCTTC. Its protein is CSVGSSGGYYNEQFF. The chain uses TRBV29-1 and TRBJ2-1, with 9 positions matching TRBD2. The germline CDR1 and CDR2 sequences are SQVTM and ANQGSEA. CDR3 length equals 15 residues. Losses at the gene ends were 4 bases for V and 3 bases for J; bases not matched to a gene: 7.